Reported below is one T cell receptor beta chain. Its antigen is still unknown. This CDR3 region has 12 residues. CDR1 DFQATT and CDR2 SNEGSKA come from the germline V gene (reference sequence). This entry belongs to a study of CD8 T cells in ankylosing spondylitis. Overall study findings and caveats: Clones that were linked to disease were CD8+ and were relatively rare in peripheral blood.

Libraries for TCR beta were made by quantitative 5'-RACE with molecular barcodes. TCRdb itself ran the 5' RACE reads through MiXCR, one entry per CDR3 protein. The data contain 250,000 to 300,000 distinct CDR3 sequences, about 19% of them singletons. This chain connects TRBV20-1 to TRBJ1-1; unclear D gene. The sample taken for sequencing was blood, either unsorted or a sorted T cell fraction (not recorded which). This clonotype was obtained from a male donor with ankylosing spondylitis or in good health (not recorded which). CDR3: CSLGRQDTEAFF. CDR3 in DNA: TGCAGCCTAGGGCGTCAGGACACTGAAGCTTTCTTT.